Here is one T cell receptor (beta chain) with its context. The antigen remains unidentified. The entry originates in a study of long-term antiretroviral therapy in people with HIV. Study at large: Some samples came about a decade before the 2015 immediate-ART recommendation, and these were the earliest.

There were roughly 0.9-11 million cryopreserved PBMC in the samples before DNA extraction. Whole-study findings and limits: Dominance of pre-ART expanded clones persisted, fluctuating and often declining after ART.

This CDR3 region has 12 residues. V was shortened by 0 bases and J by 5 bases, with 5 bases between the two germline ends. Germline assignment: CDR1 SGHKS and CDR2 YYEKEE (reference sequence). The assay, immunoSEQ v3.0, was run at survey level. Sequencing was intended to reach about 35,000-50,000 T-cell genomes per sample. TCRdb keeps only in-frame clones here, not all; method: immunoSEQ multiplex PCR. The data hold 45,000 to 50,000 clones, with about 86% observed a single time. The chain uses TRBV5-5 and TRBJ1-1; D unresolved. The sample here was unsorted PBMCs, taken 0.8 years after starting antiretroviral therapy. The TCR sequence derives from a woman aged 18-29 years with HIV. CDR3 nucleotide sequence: TGTGCCAGCAGCTTGGGAACGACTGAAGCTTTCTTT. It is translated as CASSLGTTEAFF. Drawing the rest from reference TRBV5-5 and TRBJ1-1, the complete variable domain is DAGVTQSPTHLIKTRGQQVTLRCSPISGHKSVSWYQQVLGQGPQFIFQYYEKEERGRGNFPDRFSARQFPNYSSELNVNALLLGDSALYLCASSLGTTEAFFGQGTRLTVV.